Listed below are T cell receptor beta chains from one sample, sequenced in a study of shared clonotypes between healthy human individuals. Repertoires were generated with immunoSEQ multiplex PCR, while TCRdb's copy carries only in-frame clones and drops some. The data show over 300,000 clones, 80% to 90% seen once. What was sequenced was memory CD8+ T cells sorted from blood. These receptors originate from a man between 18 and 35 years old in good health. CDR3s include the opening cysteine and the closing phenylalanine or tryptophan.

CASSLFEAQVTQYF TRBV5-8
CASSPLLVGDSYEQYF TRBV2
CASNRGGDLETQYF TRBV28
CASSVIGASYGYTF TRBV6-6
CASTYAPGSYNEQFF TRBV6-5
CASSPTLTGLNEKLFF TRBV4-2
CASSQDFGTLNTGELFF TRBV4-1
CASSPTGTGGMKKTEAFF TRBV18
CASSLGLVNTEAFF TRBV13
CSPPQEGAYEQYF TRBV29-1
CAISEEASGSVYEQYF TRBV10-3
CASSLGAGDSLSNTGELFF TRBV5-1
CASSFPGSSYEQYF TRBV7-9
CAWSAGQLQIINYGYTF TRBV30
CASSQGESYEQYF TRBV7-7
CASSLLDGELFF TRBV7-9
CASSIAPNRGPQETQYF TRBV19
CASSTRLAGGPVETQYF TRBV5-6
CASGRAGNTGELFF TRBV7-7
CASSPQISYEQYF TRBV6-5
CASSQGQLSNNEQFF TRBV14
CASSLTSGARFGTDTQYF TRBV7-9
CASSPGQGYDEQYF TRBV7-9
CASSFSERGETQYF TRBV13
CASTYPISGQGYGYTF TRBV10-2
CASSGFGDSPQGGQFF TRBV5-6
CASSLRYRDRAPYEQYF TRBV27
CASSHEGDRGRETQYF TRBV14
CASSLEGAGDGETQYF TRBV5-1
CSVGRVYF TRBV20-1
CASSTYGTTNEKLFF TRBV19
CASSRPGLAVTDTQYF TRBV19
CASSATGGGSPLHF TRBV27
CASSDQGHQPQHF TRBV10-1
CASPRQGHNSPLHF TRBV12-5
CASSFQETQYF TRBV11-2
CASSSEGEETQYF TRBV28